The following is a T cell receptor beta chain sequence with its context. What it recognizes is unknown. The germline gives CDR1 SGHAT, CDR2 FQNNGV. V lost 2 bases to trimming and J lost 5 bases; unmatched junction nucleotides: 3. The CDR3 is made up of 14 amino acids. Profiled with immunoSEQ multiplex PCR; TCRdb holds only in-frame clones, not every one. The table shows about 110,000 clones, with around 89% occurring only once. The data belong to a study of cytomegalovirus exposure and HLA in healthy donors. Study findings and constraints: Rare TCR sequences dominated, though some public TCRs recurred in many donors. First-cohort TCR clusters were later found to tend to co-occur in the 130 or so validation repertoires. Accounts indicate the classifier identified cytomegalovirus status with strong specificity and sensitivity.

The J gene is TRBJ2-3, the V gene TRBV11-2, with TRBD2 matching 8 bases. Sequencing was done on a sample of PBMCs. This TCR was recovered from a woman aged 25 to 45 in good health and CMV-seropositive. The CDR3 DNA sequence: TGTGCCAGCAGCTTAATCGGGAGGGAAGATACGCAGTATTTT. Its protein product is CASSLIGREDTQYF.